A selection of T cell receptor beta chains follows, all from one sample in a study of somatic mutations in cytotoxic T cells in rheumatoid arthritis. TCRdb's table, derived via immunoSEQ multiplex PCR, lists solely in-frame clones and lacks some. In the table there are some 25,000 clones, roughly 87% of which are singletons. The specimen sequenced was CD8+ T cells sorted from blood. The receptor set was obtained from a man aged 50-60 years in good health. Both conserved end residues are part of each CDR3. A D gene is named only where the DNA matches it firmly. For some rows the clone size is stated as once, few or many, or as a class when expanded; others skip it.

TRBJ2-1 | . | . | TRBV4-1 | CASSQLWTFSYNEQFF | TGCGCCAGCAGCCAGCTCTGGACTTTCAGCTACAATGAGCAGTTCTTC
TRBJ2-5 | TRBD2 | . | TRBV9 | CASSRAGVGRETQYF | TGTGCCAGCAGCAGGGCGGGAGTGGGGCGTGAGACCCAGTACTTC
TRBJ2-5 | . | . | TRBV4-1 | CASSQDSRAQYF | TGCGCCAGCAGCCAAGACTCCCGCGCCCAGTACTTC
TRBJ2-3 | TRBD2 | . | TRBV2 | CASRDLTSGDEKDTQYF | TGTGCCAGCAGGGATCTGACTAGCGGGGATGAGAAAGATACGCAGTATTTT
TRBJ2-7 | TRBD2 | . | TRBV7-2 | CASSLAAGGGPVYEQYF | TGTGCCAGCAGCTTAGCTGCCGGGGGGGGCCCTGTCTACGAGCAGTACTTC
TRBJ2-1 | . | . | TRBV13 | CASSLDYEQFF | TGTGCCAGCAGCTTAGATTATGAGCAGTTCTTC
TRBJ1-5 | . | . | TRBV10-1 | CASSESLGKPQHF | TGCGCCAGCAGTGAGTCTCTAGGAAAACCCCAGCATTTT
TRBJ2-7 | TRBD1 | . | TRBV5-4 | CASSLGDRAYEQYF | TGTGCCAGCAGCTTGGGGGACAGGGCCTACGAGCAGTACTTC
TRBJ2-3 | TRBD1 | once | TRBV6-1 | CASSERQGTTDTQYF | TGTGCCAGCAGTGAAAGACAGGGAACCACAGATACGCAGTATTTT
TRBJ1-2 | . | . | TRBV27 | CASRDYGYTF | TGTGCCAGCAGGGACTATGGCTACACCTTC
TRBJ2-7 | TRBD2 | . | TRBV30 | CAWSVPTSGRFRSYEQYF | TGTGCCTGGAGTGTACCTACTAGCGGGAGATTTCGCTCCTACGAGCAGTACTTC
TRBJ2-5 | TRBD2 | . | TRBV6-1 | CAWSEREREETQYF | TGTGCCTGGTCGGAGCGGGAGAGGGAAGAGACCCAGTACTTC
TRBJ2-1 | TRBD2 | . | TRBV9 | CASSELTSGDNEQFF | TGTGCCAGCAGCGAGCTGACTAGCGGGGACAATGAGCAGTTCTTC
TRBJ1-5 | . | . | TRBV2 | CASVERVNQPQHF | TGTGCCAGCGTCGAAAGGGTGAATCAGCCCCAGCATTTT
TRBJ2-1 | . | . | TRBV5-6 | CASSPLEGAGLSSYNEQFF | TGTGCCAGCAGCCCCCTGGAGGGAGCAGGTTTAAGCTCCTACAATGAGCAGTTCTTC
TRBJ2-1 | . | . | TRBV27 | CASSLFNSNNEQFF | TGTGCCAGCAGTTTATTTAACTCCAACAATGAGCAGTTCTTC
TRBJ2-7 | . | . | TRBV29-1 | CSVKIVKAYEQYF | TGCAGCGTGAAAATAGTGAAAGCCTACGAGCAGTACTTC
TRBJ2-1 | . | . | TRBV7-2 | CASSLVGNEQFF | TGTGCCAGCAGCTTAGTCGGTAATGAGCAGTTCTTC
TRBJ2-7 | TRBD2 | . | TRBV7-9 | CASSLVTSVYEQYF | TGTGCCAGCAGCTTAGTCACTAGCGTATACGAGCAGTACTTC
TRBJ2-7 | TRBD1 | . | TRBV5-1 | CASSLDQGAVAYEQYF | TGCGCCAGCAGCTTAGACCAGGGGGCGGTCGCCTACGAGCAGTACTTC
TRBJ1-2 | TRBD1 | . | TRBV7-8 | CASSLEGGARGRDGYTF | TGTGCCAGCAGCTTAGAGGGGGGAGCCAGGGGGCGAGATGGCTACACCTTC
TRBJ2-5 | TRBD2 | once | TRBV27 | CASSSSGRQETQYF | TGTGCCAGCAGTTCTAGCGGGCGACAAGAGACCCAGTACTTC
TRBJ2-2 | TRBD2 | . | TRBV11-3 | CASSLGRAGTGELFF | TGTGCCAGCTCCCTGGGGAGGGCGGGCACCGGGGAGCTGTTTTTT
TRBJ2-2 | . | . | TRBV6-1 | CASSEGGGPRPGELFF | TGTGCCAGCAGTGAAGGGGGAGGACCTAGGCCGGGGGAGCTGTTTTTT
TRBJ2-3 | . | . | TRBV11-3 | CASSSTGGADRSTDTQYF | TGTGCCAGCAGCTCCACAGGCGGGGCGGACCGTAGCACAGATACGCAGTATTTT
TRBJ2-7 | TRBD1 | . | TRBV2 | CASSEARTGGDYEQYF | TGTGCCAGCAGTGAAGCAAGGACAGGGGGCGATTACGAGCAGTACTTC
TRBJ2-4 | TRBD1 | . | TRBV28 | CASSSYRGRAAKNIQYF | TGTGCCAGCAGTTCATACAGGGGGCGTGCAGCCAAAAACATTCAGTACTTC
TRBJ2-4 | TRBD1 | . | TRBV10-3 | CAISDRGKNIQYF | TGTGCCATCAGTGACAGGGGGAAAAACATTCAGTACTTC
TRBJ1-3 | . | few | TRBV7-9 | CASSLYQDTIYF | TGTGCCAGCAGCTTATATCAGGACACCATATATTTT
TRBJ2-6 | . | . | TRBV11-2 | CASSLDGYGANVLTF | TGTGCCAGCAGCTTAGACGGATACGGGGCCAACGTCCTGACTTTC
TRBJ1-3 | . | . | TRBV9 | CASSRAGVIGNTIYF | TGTGCCAGCAGCAGGGCGGGGGTGATCGGAAACACCATATATTTT
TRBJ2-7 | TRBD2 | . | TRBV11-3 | CASSHTSGRARYEQYF | TGTGCCAGCAGCCATACTAGCGGGAGGGCCCGTTACGAGCAGTACTTC
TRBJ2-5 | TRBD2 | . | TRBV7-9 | CASSLASGSIETQYF | TGTGCCAGCAGCTTAGCTAGCGGGAGTATCGAGACCCAGTACTTC
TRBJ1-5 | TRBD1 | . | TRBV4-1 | CASSQEGQSNQPQHF | TGCGCCAGCAGCCAAGAGGGACAGAGCAATCAGCCCCAGCATTTT
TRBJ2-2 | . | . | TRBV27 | CASRVSRAGELFF | TGTGCCAGTCGAGTATCTCGGGCCGGGGAGCTGTTTTTT
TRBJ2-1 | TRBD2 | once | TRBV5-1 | CASSLVVAGINEQFF | TGCGCCAGCAGCTTGGTTGTAGCGGGGATCAATGAGCAGTTCTTC
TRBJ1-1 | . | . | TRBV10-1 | CASSSKAVNTEAFF | TGCGCCAGCAGTAGTAAAGCGGTGAACACTGAAGCTTTCTTT
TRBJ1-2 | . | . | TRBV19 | CASSILGYNYGYTF | TGTGCCAGTAGTATTCTGGGGTACAACTATGGCTACACCTTC
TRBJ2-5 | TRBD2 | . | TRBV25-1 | CASSESPSGIFYQETQYF | TGTGCCAGCAGTGAATCTCCTAGCGGGATCTTCTACCAAGAGACCCAGTACTTC